This T cell receptor (beta chain) was sequenced during a study of T cells in Graves' hyperthyroidism and ophthalmopathy (dated by TCRdb to the late 2010s). Background on the whole study: Peripheral blood samples were taken at initial diagnosis, before any treatment was given. TCR V-J signatures able to tell the groups apart were searched for in a discovery cohort of around 95 patients, of whom around 43 had Graves' ophthalmopathy and roughly 57 had stable Graves' hyperthyroidism. Whether ophthalmopathy could be predicted prospectively was tested in an independent validation cohort made up of about 20 hyperthyroidism patients plus 17 patients who later progressed to ophthalmopathy. For training and testing, the 100 or so patients in the discovery cohort were randomly divided in a 7:3 ratio. The study also compared thyroid tissue and blood T-cell repertoires from 6 or 7 Graves' hyperthyroidism patients. After blood sampling, hyperthyroidism patients were treated with methimazole at a starting dose of 30 mg daily, and ophthalmopathy patients were treated with high-dose intravenous methylprednisolone. According to the paper, TCR Vbeta CDR3 sequencing was carried out on 135 peripheral blood samples, which came from under 50 ophthalmopathy, approximately 78 hyperthyroidism and roughly 17 progressor patients. Study-wide conclusions, independent of this receptor: During validation, the model predicted progression to ophthalmopathy a median of approximately 6 months ahead of onset, with around 71% sensitivity and about 75% specificity. Most expanded thyroid clonotypes (frequency above 0.001) were also found in blood, which suggests that blood repertoires may mirror thyroid immune responses. Sample size was not statistically predetermined, and investigators were not blinded to group allocation. Ophthalmopathy was separated from stable hyperthyroidism by a 13 V-J signature model, with roughly 88% sensitivity and roughly 81% specificity obtained in cross-validation and 80%/75% obtained in testing.

Hyperthyroidism patients were aged 18 to 65 years and newly diagnosed, with disease duration of less than 2 months. Exclusion was applied to patients with uncontrolled infections, other autoimmune diseases, pregnancy or lactation. Diagnoses were based on clinical symptoms, serum thyroxine and TRAb, thyroid ultrasound and orbital computed tomography. For progressor patients, blood was drawn at the first diagnosis of hyperthyroidism, before any ophthalmopathy symptoms had appeared. Ficoll-Paque density gradient centrifugation was used to isolate PBMCs from 8 to 10 ml of fresh peripheral blood. Progressor patients were defined as those initially diagnosed with Graves' hyperthyroidism in whom ophthalmopathy developed during follow-up. Total RNA was extracted with Trizol reagent, and quality was checked on an Agilent 2100 Bioanalyzer. Amplification of TCR beta CDR3 regions was carried out from RNA transcripts. A first-round RT-PCR of the TCR CDR3 used the HTBI primer set with the Qiagen OneStep RT-PCR kit. The libraries were constructed in a second round of multiplex PCR and then size-selected and purified. The libraries were sequenced on an Illumina HiSeq2000 using paired-end 100 bp reads. In the source study's methods: SOAPnuke was used to process the raw data, throwing out any read that contained adapters or uncalled bases, had a mean Phred below 15, or lacked an exact constant-primer or identifier match. COPE v1.2.5 was used to merge high-quality paired reads, and clonotypes were defined as unique nucleotide sequences. MiTCR v1.1 was used to align clonotypes to the IMGT TRBV, TRBD and TRBJ reference segments. The analysis was restricted to V-J combinations with a frequency above 0.0001, which together covered approximately 99% of the repertoires. A TCS score was defined as the ratio of F50 (clonal expansion) to E x V (chaos), with BLOSUM62-based TCRdist applied between CDR3 peptides within each V-J. Welch's t-statistics and random forest reduced 500 to 550 V-J features to fewer than 15, which were used in a naive Bayes classifier (R e1071). TCRdb applied fastp at Q25 and MiXCR to the public reads, then kept only in-frame beta chains. Each record represents a unique CDR3 protein, reported with the most common genes and DNA among its rows. None of the V and J calls come from the authors' own analysis; TCRdb made them. This sample has 280,000 or so distinct CDR3 sequences in its table, and approximately 16% of those were observed once. The ten largest clones represent 30% of the sample.

Worth noting for this clonotype: Its antigen specificity is not known. Within one base of it there is no much larger clone, and no base qualities were kept.

The CDR3 measures 14 amino acids from cysteine to phenylalanine. Solely the CDR3 DNA is kept, with 42 bases framed from the first base. Looking up the germline V gene yields CDR1 MNHEY and CDR2 SVGAGI. V is shortened by 5 bases, J by 5 bases, and the region joining them spans 15 bases. Recombination linked TRBV6-5 to TRBJ1-1; the D segment could be TRBD1, given 5 matching bases. This TCR was sampled from a woman in her fifties or sixties with Graves' hyperthyroidism that later progressed to Graves' ophthalmopathy. Sequencing was done on a sample of blood. The CDR3 region reads CASSNPWGGTEAFF. The DNA is as follows: TGTGCCAGCAGTAACCCGTGGGGGGGTACTGAAGCTTTCTTT.